What follows are 29 T cell receptor beta chains derived from one specimen sequenced in a study of blood T cell repertoires in COVID-19. Repertoires were generated with immunoSEQ multiplex PCR, while TCRdb's copy carries only in-frame clones and drops some. Of just over 300,000 clones in the sample, more than 75% were seen once. Sequencing was done on a sample of PBMCs or T cells enriched from blood (not recorded which). These receptors were obtained from a man aged 30 to 45 who had recovered from COVID-19.

The chain employs TRBV6-5 and TRBJ2-3; possible D gene TRBD2, 5 bases. The CDR3 consists of 13 residues. Germline loops: CDR1 MNHEY, CDR2 SVGAGI. Deletions cut 7 bases from V and 3 bases from J, with 11 bases between. The CDR3 DNA reads as TGTGCCAGCATGCCAGCGGCAACAGATACGCAGTATTTT. It specifies CASMPAATDTQYF.

The rearrangement uses TRBV11-2 and TRBJ2-7; no clear D gene. Trimming shortened V by 0 bases and J by 3 bases, and 9 bases separated the two germline ends. The CDR3 length is 14 residues. The germline CDR1 and CDR2 sequences are SGHAT and FQNNGV. The CDR3: CASSLDLSFYEQYF. CDR3 in DNA: TGTGCCAGCAGCTTAGATCTGTCCTTCTACGAGCAGTACTTC.

This clone was seen a handful of times. In DNA form, the CDR3 reads TGTGCCAGCAGTCAACAGGTCGCCACTGAAGCTTTCTTT. It translates to CASSQQVATEAFF. The rearrangement joins TRBV14 to TRBJ1-1; weak D call: TRBD1 (5 bases). Germline CDR1 is SGHDN and CDR2 is FVKESK. Trimming stripped 6 bases from V and 4 bases from J, with 12 bases between. The CDR3 extends over 13 amino acids.

The chain combines TRBV19 with TRBJ1-5, with D possibly TRBD1 on 6 matching bases. Trimming stripped 8 bases from V and 7 bases from J, with 21 bases between. Germline CDR1 is LNHDA and CDR2 is SQIVND (reference sequence). This CDR3 contains 15 residues. The CDR3: CASDRFRGAGQPQHF. DNA of the CDR3: TGTGCCAGTGACAGATTTCGGGGGGCCGGACAGCCCCAGCATTTT. The full variable domain, completed using reference TRBV19 and TRBJ1-5, is DGGITQSPKYLFRKEGQNVTLSCEQNLNHDAMYWYRQDPGQGLRLIYYSQIVNDFQKGDIAEGYSVSREKKESFPLTVTSAQKNPTAFYLCASDRFRGAGQPQHFGDGTRLSIL.

This clone was detected only a few times. The chain recombines TRBV19 with TRBJ1-2; tentatively, D is TRBD1 (6 bases). The germline gives CDR1 LNHDA, CDR2 SQIVND (reference sequence). Trimming pared 10 bases from V and 2 bases from J, leaving 20 bases between. CDR3 size: 15 residues. In nucleotides, the CDR3 is TGTGCCACCTACGGAGGGGGGGCCTCAAACTATGGCTACACCTTC. The encoded protein is CATYGGGASNYGYTF.

CDR3 DNA: TGTGCCACACAGGGAATGGCCTACGAGCAGTACTTC. The encoded protein is CATQGMAYEQYF. The chain joins TRBV15 to TRBJ2-7; D may be TRBD1 (6 bases). The CDR3 consists of 12 residues. V lost 9 bases to trimming and J lost 2 bases, with 11 bases between them. CDR1 is LNHNV and CDR2 is YYDKDF in the germline V gene (reference sequence).

The chain links TRBV9 to TRBJ1-1; D is ambiguous. Between the trimmed V and J ends, which lost 4 bases and 1 base, there was a span of 14 bases. This CDR3 contains 15 residues. The V gene's germline CDR1 is SGDLS and CDR2 YYNGEE. This CDR3 reads CASSPPQVGNTEAFF. CDR3 nucleotides: TGTGCCAGCAGCCCCCCCCAGGTCGGGAACACTGAAGCTTTCTTT.

V is TRBV5-1 and J is TRBJ1-2, with 10 bases fitting TRBD1. The germline CDR1 and CDR2 sequences are SGHRS and YFSETQ. CDR3 length equals 18 residues. V dropped 0 bases and J dropped 1; count of bases not matched to a gene: 9. Here the CDR3 reads CASSLERGQGPINYGYTF. Here the CDR3 DNA reads TGCGCCAGCAGCTTGGAAAGGGGACAGGGGCCCATTAACTATGGCTACACCTTC.

This chain links TRBV4-1 with TRBJ2-1; 10 nucleotides match TRBD1. V was pared by 4 bases and J by 8 bases, with 17 bases of the junction left unmatched. CDR1 MGHRA and CDR2 YSYEKL come from the germline V gene. The CDR3 covers 18 residues. The CDR3 coding sequence is TGCGCCAGCAGCCCTAATCTCGCACCGGGACAGGGGTATCATGAGCAGTTCTTC. Protein sequence: CASSPNLAPGQGYHEQFF.

The gene calls are TRBV3-1 (or the pseudogene TRBV3-2) and TRBJ1-3, with D possibly TRBD1 on 6 matching bases. Looked up from germline, CDR1 is LGHDT and CDR2 is YNNKEL (reference sequence). Trimming shortened V by 4 bases and J by 0 bases, and 13 bases separated the two germline ends. The length of the CDR3 is 16 residues. The CDR3 sequence: CASSPQDSSSGNTIYF. The CDR3 nucleotides read TGTGCCAGCAGCCCCCAGGACAGTTCCTCTGGAAACACCATATATTTT.

The rearrangement uses TRBV7-2 and TRBJ2-7; D is unclear. This CDR3 is built from 12 residues. The germline V gene encodes CDR1 SGHTA and CDR2 FQGNSA. V shed 5 bases and J shed 2 bases, with 7 bases lying between them. The CDR3 DNA reads TGTGCCAGCAGCCTCGACACCTACGAGCAGTACTTC. It codes for CASSLDTYEQYF.

This clone came up once. The rearrangement links TRBV27 to TRBJ1-2; 7 bases line up with TRBD1. The junction had 9 bases not matched to a gene; V was cut back by 5 bases and J by 6 bases. In germline, CDR1 is MNHEY, CDR2 SMNVEV (reference sequence). The CDR3 is 14 amino acids. The CDR3 spells CASSPLRDSHGYTF. CDR3 nucleotides: TGTGCCAGCAGTCCCCTACGGGACAGCCATGGCTACACCTTC.

The chain couples TRBV5-1 to TRBJ2-7, with 12 positions matching TRBD2. The ends lost 6 bases at V and 7 bases at J; junction bases unmatched: 11. CDR1 and CDR2 (germline): SGHRS, YFSETQ. This CDR3 spans 15 amino acids. CDR3 residues: CASTGVLAGGGEQYF. The DNA for the CDR3 is TGCGCCAGCACCGGGGTTCTAGCGGGAGGGGGAGAGCAGTACTTC.

The chain is built from TRBV7-8 and TRBJ2-3, with 12 bases identical to TRBD2. This CDR3 has 16 residues. Germline values: CDR1 SGHVS, CDR2 FQNEAQ. The V segment lost 6 bases and the J segment 5 bases; nucleotides outside the gene matches: 9. The DNA of the CDR3 is TGTGCCAGCAGTTATGCTAGCGGGGGGGCCTTAGATACGCAGTATTTT. Amino acid sequence: CASSYASGGALDTQYF. Supplemented by reference TRBV7-8 and TRBJ2-3, the full variable domain reads GAGVSQSPRYKVAKRGQDVALRCDPISGHVSLFWYQQALGQGPEFLTYFQNEAQLDKSGLPSDRFFAERPEGSVSTLKIQRTQQEDSAVYLCASSYASGGALDTQYFGPGTRLTVL.

The V and J genes are TRBV7-9 and TRBJ2-1; D is unclear. Between the trimmed V and J ends, which lost 5 bases and 8 bases, there was a span of 7 bases. Germline V lookup: CDR1 SEHNR, CDR2 FQNEAQ (reference sequence). This CDR3 comprises 11 residues. The CDR3 DNA sequence: TGTGCCAGCAGCCCAGGTTATGAGCAGTTCTTC. It encodes CASSPGYEQFF.

On this clone itself: Relative to the germline gene, one junction end is altered; a read error may explain this. V gene TRBV10-3 combines with J gene TRBJ1-1; possible D gene TRBD1, 5 bases. Germline assignment: CDR1 ENHRY and CDR2 SYGVKD. This CDR3 is built from 15 residues. The DNA of the CDR3 is TGTGCCATCAATGAGGCCGGACACCAGAACACTGAAGCTTTCTTT. It yields the protein CAINEAGHQNTEAFF.

This chain connects TRBV4-1 to TRBJ2-6; D remains ambiguous. V lost 2 bases and J lost 1, with 12 bases in between. The CDR3 is 17 residues long. Germline values: CDR1 MGHRA, CDR2 YSYEKL. CDR3 protein: CASSQSRFESGANVLTF. The CDR3, as DNA: TGCGCCAGCAGCCAAAGTAGATTCGAGTCTGGGGCCAACGTCCTGACTTTC.

Comment on this clone: Other DNA sequences in the same sample also yield this CDR3. The rearrangement joins TRBV2 to TRBJ1-1; D is uncertain. Germline lookup yields CDR1 SNHLY and CDR2 FYNNEI. This CDR3 contains 12 residues. The V gene lost 6 bases and the J gene lost 1 base, with 6 bases spanning the gap. CDR3 bases: TGTGCCAGCAGAGCAGGGAACACTGAAGCTTTCTTT. Its protein is CASRAGNTEAFF.

The J gene is TRBJ1-1, the V gene TRBV24-1; D gene ambiguous. V lost 0 bases and J 1 base, leaving 11 bases between the germline ends. Germline values: CDR1 KGHDR, CDR2 SFDVKD. The CDR3 is 16 amino acids. CDR3 nucleotide sequence: TGTGCCACCAGTGATTTGGTAGAGGCACGGAACACTGAAGCTTTCTTT. Residues: CATSDLVEARNTEAFF.

This clone turned up a few times. The chain employs TRBV19 and TRBJ2-2; TRBD2 aligns across 13 bases. The CDR3 contains 16 residues. V shed 2 bases and J 5 bases; nucleotides not matched to a gene: 2. From germline, CDR1 is LNHDA and CDR2 SQIVND (reference sequence). The CDR3 region is CASSILTSGRTGELFF. The CDR3 coding sequence is TGTGCCAGTAGTATACTGACTAGCGGGAGGACCGGGGAGCTGTTTTTT.

V gene TRBV24-1 combines with J gene TRBJ2-2; D is perhaps TRBD1 (6 bases). This CDR3 has 14 residues. The V end was cut by 3 bases, the J end by 9 bases, with 13 bases between. CDR1 is KGHDR and CDR2 is SFDVKD in the germline V gene. The CDR3 DNA reads TGTGCCACCAGTGATCTTACAGGGTTCCGGGAGCTGTTTTTT. It yields the protein CATSDLTGFRELFF.

The J gene is TRBJ1-5, the V gene TRBV19; 8 positions agree with TRBD1. The CDR3 extends over 13 amino acids. Germline V gene data show CDR1 as LNHDA and CDR2 as SQIVND (reference sequence). Losses at the gene ends were 5 bases for V and 9 bases for J; bases not matched to a gene: 6. CDR3 sequence: CASSVDRARPQHF. The CDR3, as DNA: TGTGCCAGTAGTGTGGACAGGGCCCGGCCCCAGCATTTT.

The sample holds a few counts of this clone. The J gene is TRBJ2-7, the V gene TRBV13; 8 positions match TRBD1. Trimming took 3 bases from V and 7 from J; bases not matched to a gene: 14. Germline V gene data show CDR1 as PRHDT and CDR2 as FYEKMQ (reference sequence). This CDR3 is 16 amino acids long. CDR3 sequence: CASSFRTGPSRGEQYF. In nucleotides, the CDR3 is TGTGCCAGCAGCTTTCGGACAGGGCCCTCTCGGGGGGAGCAGTACTTC. Filled out from reference TRBV13 and TRBJ2-7, the complete variable domain reads AAGVIQSPRHLIKEKRETATLKCYPIPRHDTVYWYQQGPGQDPQFLISFYEKMQSDKGSIPDRFSAQQFSDYHSELNMSSLELGDSALYFCASSFRTGPSRGEQYFGPGTRLTVT.

V and J are TRBV2 and TRBJ2-1; D perhaps matches TRBD1 (6 bases). The V end lost 4 bases, the J end lost 2 bases, and 12 bases lay between the germline ends. This CDR3 region has 15 residues. The germline V gene has CDR1 SNHLY and CDR2 FYNNEI. The CDR3 spells CASSGGRGAYNEQFF. The CDR3 DNA sequence: TGTGCCAGCAGTGGAGGCAGGGGCGCCTACAATGAGCAGTTCTTC.

In its sample, this clone was seen once. Other DNA sequences within the sample encode an identical CDR3. The V call is TRBV6-6, the J call TRBJ2-5; 8 positions match TRBD1. Germline trimming cut 5 bases from V and 5 bases from J; bases unmatched to any gene: 7. CDR1 and CDR2 (germline): MNHNY, SVGAGI (reference sequence). The CDR3 is 14 amino acids. Here the CDR3 reads CASSPRGRAETQYF. DNA of the CDR3: TGTGCCAGCAGTCCCAGGGGGCGCGCGGAGACCCAGTACTTC.

The chain links TRBV5-1 to TRBJ1-5; tentative D call: TRBD1 (5 bases). Per germline, CDR1 SGHRS and CDR2 YFSETQ. Between the trimmed V and J ends, which lost 1 base and 5 bases, there was a span of 13 bases. The length of the CDR3 is 15 residues. CDR3 DNA: TGCGCCAGCAGCTTGCAGGGACTCGGGTATCAGCCCCAGCATTTT. Protein sequence: CASSLQGLGYQPQHF. The whole variable domain, filled in from reference TRBV5-1 and TRBJ1-5, reads KAGVTQTPRYLIKTRGQQVTLSCSPISGHRSVSWYQQTPGQGLQFLFEYFSETQRNKGNFPGRFSGRQFSNSRSEMNVSTLELGDSALYLCASSLQGLGYQPQHFGDGTRLSIL.

Regarding this clone: Other DNA sequences of this sample code for an identical CDR3. This chain joins TRBV27 and TRBJ1-4; TRBD1 might be the D (5 bases). Per the germline V gene, CDR1 is MNHEY and CDR2 is SMNVEV (reference sequence). The CDR3 is 14 residues long. V lost 3 bases and J 8 bases, leaving 13 bases between the germline ends. This chain's CDR3 is CASSLPGRGEKLFF. The DNA for the CDR3 is TGTGCCAGCAGTTTGCCCGGGCGGGGGGAAAAACTGTTTTTT.

The J gene is TRBJ2-1, the V gene TRBV19; D unresolved. Looked up from germline, CDR1 is LNHDA and CDR2 is SQIVND (reference sequence). The CDR3 covers 16 residues. V lost 0 bases, J lost 0 bases, and 9 bases lay in between. CDR3 in amino acids: CASSIDGRTSYNEQFF. Written as DNA, the CDR3 is TGTGCCAGTAGTATAGATGGGCGAACCTCCTACAATGAGCAGTTCTTC.

The genes are TRBV10-3 and TRBJ1-2, with D unresolved. Germline loops: CDR1 ENHRY, CDR2 SYGVKD. This CDR3 contains 16 residues. The ends were cut back, 3 bases at V and 1 base at J, with 15 bases in the middle. The CDR3 is CAISESQQQLNYGYTF. CDR3 DNA: TGTGCCATCAGTGAATCCCAACAGCAACTTAACTATGGCTACACCTTC.